The 15 T cell receptor beta chains below all came from one sample that was sequenced in a study of blood T cell repertoires in COVID-19. The data were produced by immunoSEQ multiplex PCR, yet TCRdb's version contains in-frame clones alone and is incomplete. The sample holds 85,000 to 110,000 clones; about four fifths are singletons and the top ten take approximately 12%. The sequenced material came from peripheral blood. These receptors originate from a human donor in a cohort sampled during active COVID-19.

The chain recombines TRBV6-4 with TRBJ1-2; D gene unclear. CDR3 length: 15 residues. Trimming took off 7 bases at V and 2 bases at J, with 17 bases between the two ends. Per germline, CDR1 MRHNA and CDR2 SNTAGT. The CDR3 DNA reads TGTGCCAGCACACCGAGCGCGGCCGGAAACTATGGCTACACCTTC. It specifies CASTPSAAGNYGYTF.

There are a few counts of this clone. The chain carries TRBV11-3 and TRBJ1-6; D ambiguous. CDR1 and CDR2 from the germline V gene are SGHNT and YENEEA. CDR3 length equals 15 residues. With 1 base removed from V and 5 bases from J, the gap between germline ends came to 9 bases. The CDR3, as DNA: TGTGCCAGCAGCTTAGGCGGCCAGCATAATTCACCCCTCCACTTT. Its protein is CASSLGGQHNSPLHF.

The chain has TRBV2 and TRBJ1-2; 7 bases align to TRBD1. Germline CDR1 SNHLY, CDR2 FYNNEI. This CDR3 has 16 amino acids. Trimming at V came to 4 bases and at J to 4 bases, leaving 12 bases not matched to a gene. DNA of the CDR3: TGTGCCAGCAGTGCCTTACAGGGGAGGACCAGCTATGGCTACACCTTC. Translating gives CASSALQGRTSYGYTF.

The genes are TRBV5-1 and TRBJ1-1, with D hard to call. Germline CDR1 SGHRS, CDR2 YFSETQ. V shed 4 bases and J shed 11 bases, with 18 bases lying between them. CDR3 length: 13 residues. The CDR3 DNA is TGCGCCAGCAGCCTGGCAGCGGGCGGGTCTGCTTTCTTT. Its translation is CASSLAAGGSAFF.

The chain has TRBV7-9 and TRBJ1-2, with D perhaps matching TRBD1 (6 bases). Germline values: CDR1 SEHNR, CDR2 FQNEAQ (reference sequence). V was shortened by 5 bases and J by 4 bases, with 20 bases between the two germline ends. This CDR3 spans 16 amino acids. CDR3 in amino acids: CASSASGARALYGYTF. For the CDR3, the DNA is TGTGCCAGCAGCGCATCAGGGGCCCGGGCTCTCTATGGCTACACCTTC.

On this clone itself: The same CDR3 arises from other DNA sequences in this sample as well. This sequence joins TRBV19 and TRBJ2-2; 9 nucleotides match TRBD1. V shed 5 bases, J shed 4 bases, and the junction held 5 bases outside the gene matches. Germline V CDR1 and CDR2: LNHDA, SQIVND (reference sequence). CDR3 length: 15 residues. The CDR3 reads CASSPQTGGTGELFF. Written as DNA, the CDR3 is TGTGCCAGTAGTCCACAGACAGGGGGCACCGGGGAGCTGTTTTTT.

This clone was seen only a few times. The chain is built from TRBV27 and TRBJ2-2, with D possibly being TRBD1 (6 bases). Trimming took off 5 bases at V and 8 bases at J, with 27 bases between the two ends. In germline, CDR1 is MNHEY, CDR2 SMNVEV (reference sequence). The CDR3 totals 18 residues. CDR3 DNA sequence: TGTGCCAGCAGTCCGAGAGACCTAAGACAGGATCCCCTTGGGGAGCTGTTTTTT. Translated, it gives CASSPRDLRQDPLGELFF.

V gene TRBV27 combines with J gene TRBJ1-1, with 9 bases lining up with TRBD1. This CDR3 has 16 residues. Germline assignment: CDR1 MNHEY and CDR2 SMNVEV (reference sequence). The V segment lost 4 bases and the J segment 5 bases; nucleotides outside the gene matches: 11. The CDR3 DNA follows: TGTGCCAGCAGTTCCCCCCCGGACAGGGGTACGACTGAAGCTTTCTTT. It codes for CASSSPPDRGTTEAFF.

This chain links TRBV19 with TRBJ1-5, with D hard to call. CDR1 LNHDA and CDR2 SQIVND come from the germline V gene (reference sequence). There are 15 residues in the CDR3. V dropped 6 bases and J dropped 0 bases, with 12 bases sitting between them. CDR3 DNA: TGTGCCAGTAGGTCGGGGTATGGTAGCAATCAGCCCCAGCATTTT. It translates to CASRSGYGSNQPQHF.

The chain has TRBV30 and TRBJ1-5, with D possibly being TRBD1 (5 bases). Between the trimmed V and J ends, which lost 2 bases and 6 bases, there was a span of 8 bases. The CDR3 covers 12 residues. Germline-derived CDR1 and CDR2 are GTSNPN and SVGIG (reference sequence). The CDR3 DNA reads as TGTGCCTGGAGTTTGGGGCTTCAGCCCCAGCATTTT. It specifies CAWSLGLQPQHF.

The V gene is TRBV5-1, the J gene TRBJ1-1; TRBD1 matches 8 bases. The CDR3 has 15 residues. V trimming: 0 bases; J trimming: 2 bases; junction bases outside the gene matches: 3. Germline V gives CDR1 SGHRS, CDR2 YFSETQ. The CDR3 sequence: CASSLVGQGNTEAFF. CDR3 nucleotides: TGCGCCAGCAGCTTGGTCGGACAGGGAAACACTGAAGCTTTCTTT.

The rearrangement joins TRBV4-3 to TRBJ2-6, with TRBD1 identical over 7 bases. The V gene's germline CDR1 is LGHNA and CDR2 YSLEER. With 3 bases clipped from V and 5 bases from J, the junction kept 7 bases outside the gene matches. The CDR3 has 16 amino acids. The chain's CDR3 is CASSQATGVWANVLTF. The CDR3 DNA is TGCGCCAGCAGCCAGGCTACAGGGGTTTGGGCCAACGTCCTGACTTTC.

The chain couples TRBV6-2 or TRBV6-3 to TRBJ2-3; perhaps TRBD2 as D (6 bases). Between the trimmed V and J ends, which lost 5 bases and 3 bases, there was a span of 15 bases. The length of the CDR3 is 15 residues. The germline gives CDR1 MNHEY, CDR2 SVGEGT. The CDR3 bases are TGTGCCAGCAGTCCGCTAGCGCGGGGTACAGATACGCAGTATTTT. It encodes CASSPLARGTDTQYF.

For the CDR3, the DNA is TGTGCCAGCAGCCCCGGACAGGGGGAATTTTACGAGCAGTACTTC. Amino acid sequence: CASSPGQGEFYEQYF. The chain combines TRBV11-3 with TRBJ2-7, with 10 bases fitting TRBD1. The CDR3 contains 15 residues. The germline CDR1 and CDR2 sequences are SGHNT and YENEEA. After removal of 5 bases from V and 4 bases from J, the junction contained 8 bases not matched to a gene.

The DNA for the CDR3 is TGCGCCAGCAACGCTCCGGGACAGGGGTTTGGCTACACCTTC. The encoded protein is CASNAPGQGFGYTF. The chain carries TRBV5-1 and TRBJ1-2; 10 nucleotides agree with TRBD1. V was clipped by 6 bases and J by 7 bases; unmatched bases: 9. The CDR3 covers 14 residues. In germline, CDR1 is SGHRS, CDR2 YFSETQ.